These 15 T cell receptor beta chains were all obtained from the same sample, sequenced in a study of cytomegalovirus exposure and HLA in healthy donors (dated by TCRdb to about 2017). Library preparation employed the immunoSEQ multiplex PCR assay. A mixture of 60 forward primers for TCR Vbeta segments and 13 reverse primers for TCR Jbeta segments was used in the multiplex PCR. The table comes from immuneACCESS by way of TCRdb, which keeps in-frame sequences with V and J called. Part of the clones is missing from these tables; in studies checked, under half for an unresolved V gene and the rest for unknown reasons. This sample holds fewer than 200,000 clones; approximately 80% were observed only once. 0.6% to 0.7% of the sample is held by the ten biggest clonotypes. Sequenced input: PBMCs. Receptors were obtained from a boy between 10 and 17 years old in good health and CMV-seronegative.

This chain uses TRBV11-2 with TRBJ2-5; 12 bases fit TRBD2. V trimming: 1 base; J trimming: 4 bases; junction bases outside the gene matches: 1. The CDR3 totals 15 residues. The germline gives CDR1 SGHAT, CDR2 FQNNGV. CDR3 sequence (DNA): TGTGCCAGCAGCTTAGGACTAGCGGGAGTAGAGACCCAGTACTTC. Its translation is CASSLGLAGVETQYF.

The CDR3 sequence is CASSFGSDSLSQETQYF. The CDR3, as DNA: TGTGCCAGTAGTTTCGGGAGCGACAGCCTCTCCCAAGAGACCCAGTACTTC. The chain uses TRBV19 and TRBJ2-5; tentatively, D is TRBD2 (6 bases). Trimming took 5 bases from V and 1 from J, leaving 20 bases between them. The CDR3 length is 17 residues. In germline, CDR1 is LNHDA, CDR2 SQIVND (reference sequence). The full variable domain, completed using reference TRBV19 and TRBJ2-5, is DGGITQSPKYLFRKEGQNVTLSCEQNLNHDAMYWYRQDPGQGLRLIYYSQIVNDFQKGDIAEGYSVSREKKESFPLTVTSAQKNPTAFYLCASSFGSDSLSQETQYFGPGTRLLVL.

The chain recombines TRBV5-6 with TRBJ1-2; D uncertain. The CDR3 length is 15 residues. Germline V gene lookup returns CDR1 SGHDT and CDR2 YYEEEE. Trimming left V 1 base short and J 4 bases short, with 14 bases between. The CDR3 protein is CASSLRSRRIYGYTF. For the CDR3, the DNA is TGTGCCAGCAGCTTGAGATCCAGGCGAATCTATGGCTACACCTTC.

J is TRBJ2-1 and V is TRBV4-1, with D possibly being TRBD2 (5 bases). CDR3 size: 17 residues. The V end was cut by 1 base, the J end by 5 bases, with 18 bases between. CDR1 and CDR2 (germline): MGHRA, YSYEKL. Here the CDR3 reads CASSQADLRGADNEQFF. CDR3 in DNA: TGCGCCAGCAGCCAAGCGGACCTACGGGGAGCGGACAATGAGCAGTTCTTC.

V is TRBV30 and J is TRBJ2-5, with 8 bases aligning to TRBD2. This CDR3 comprises 15 residues. Looked up from germline, CDR1 is GTSNPN and CDR2 is SVGIG (reference sequence). The V segment lost 5 bases and the J segment 5 bases; nucleotides outside the gene matches: 13. This CDR3 reads CAWGEGTRTQETQYF. CDR3 nucleotides: TGTGCCTGGGGCGAGGGGACTAGGACCCAGGAGACCCAGTACTTC.

The chain is built from TRBV7-2 and TRBJ2-3; D perhaps matches TRBD1 (5 bases). There are 15 residues in the CDR3. CDR1 is SGHTA, CDR2 FQGNSA, per germline. Trimming cost V 7 bases and J 6 bases, with 20 bases left between them. The CDR3: CASTSRVFAGDTQYF. In DNA form, the CDR3 reads TGTGCCAGCACCTCAAGGGTGTTTGCAGGGGATACGCAGTATTTT.

This clone was counted once. V and J are TRBV5-1 and TRBJ1-6, with D unresolved. There are 17 residues in the CDR3. The germline V gene encodes CDR1 SGHRS and CDR2 YFSETQ. Trimming pared 2 bases from V and 0 bases from J, leaving 12 bases between. The CDR3 sequence: CASSLVHPSSYNSPLHF. CDR3 coding DNA: TGCGCCAGCAGCTTAGTACACCCCAGCTCCTATAATTCACCCCTCCACTTT.

The chain employs TRBV5-5 and TRBJ1-2; tentatively, D is TRBD1 (5 bases). Germline CDR1 reads SGHKS; CDR2 reads YYEKEE (reference sequence). Trimming removed 3 bases at V and 7 bases at J, with 13 bases between. This CDR3 comprises 13 residues. The CDR3 nucleotides are TGTGCCAGCAGCTCTGGGGGGTCTTCTGGCTACACCTTC. Encoded protein: CASSSGGSSGYTF.

V usage is TRBV4-1 and J usage is TRBJ1-5, with 8 bases fitting TRBD1. Losses at the gene ends were 5 bases for V and 2 bases for J; bases not matched to a gene: 5. From germline, CDR1 is MGHRA and CDR2 YSYEKL. This CDR3 has 15 amino acids. As DNA, the CDR3 is TGCGCCAGCAGCTACGGACAGGGCGGCAATCAGCCCCAGCATTTT. Translation gives CASSYGQGGNQPQHF.

The rearrangement uses TRBV7-2 and TRBJ1-1; D gene ambiguous. From germline, CDR1 is SGHTA and CDR2 FQGNSA. This CDR3 has 15 amino acids. The ends were cut back, 0 bases at V and 0 bases at J, with 8 bases in the middle. This CDR3 is CASSLASGVNTEAFF. The DNA for the CDR3 is TGTGCCAGCAGCTTAGCCTCCGGGGTGAACACTGAAGCTTTCTTT. The complete variable domain, with remaining parts taken from reference TRBV7-2 and TRBJ1-1, reads GAGVSQSPSNKVTEKGKDVELRCDPISGHTALYWYRQSLGQGLEFLIYFQGNSAPDKSGLPSDRFSAERTGGSVSTLTIQRTQQEDSAVYLCASSLASGVNTEAFFGQGTRLTVV.

CDR3 sequence reads: CASSGGTFQGNTIYF. DNA of the CDR3: TGTGCCAGCAGTGGGGGGACTTTCCAAGGAAACACCATATATTTT. The chain is built from TRBV6-6 and TRBJ1-3; a possible D gene is TRBD1 (5 bases). This CDR3 region has 15 residues. Germline CDR1 is MNHNY and CDR2 is SVGAGI (reference sequence). The V gene lost 5 bases and the J gene lost 4 bases, with 15 bases spanning the gap.

This rearrangement joins TRBV2 to TRBJ2-6; 8 bases map to TRBD1. The CDR3 totals 16 residues. V shed 5 bases and J 4 bases; nucleotides not matched to a gene: 7. The germline V gene has CDR1 SNHLY and CDR2 FYNNEI. CDR3 sequence (DNA): TGTGCCAGCAGTCGGCAGGGGGCGAAGGGGGCCAACGTCCTGACTTTC. It is translated as CASSRQGAKGANVLTF.

This clone occurred a few times. The chain carries TRBV7-2 and TRBJ2-1, with a weak D call TRBD1 (5 bases). V was pared by 4 bases and J by 8 bases, with 15 bases between. The germline CDR1 and CDR2 sequences are SGHTA and FQGNSA. The CDR3 sequence is 14 residues long. This CDR3 reads CASSSAPGSDEQFF. The CDR3 nucleotides are TGTGCCAGCAGCTCCGCCCCAGGGTCTGATGAGCAGTTCTTC.

The genes are TRBV14 and TRBJ2-7; 7 nucleotides align to TRBD1. Germline V gene sequence: CDR1 SGHDN, CDR2 FVKESK. The V gene end was trimmed by 4 bases and the J gene end by 9 bases; junction bases not matched to a gene: 9. The CDR3 is made up of 13 amino acids. The CDR3 DNA reads TGTGCCAGCAGCCCGGGGCAGGGGGTAGGGCAGTACTTC. Translated: CASSPGQGVGQYF. The full variable domain, its missing parts supplied by reference TRBV14 and TRBJ2-7, is EAGVTQFPSHSVIEKGQTVTLRCDPISGHDNLYWYRRVMGKEIKFLLHFVKESKQDESGMPNNRFLAERTGGTYSTLKVQPAELEDSGVYFCASSPGQGVGQYFGPGTRLTVT.

The genes are TRBV30 and TRBJ2-1; tentative D call: TRBD2 (5 bases). V was trimmed by 0 bases and J by 2 bases, leaving 11 bases between them. Per germline, CDR1 GTSNPN and CDR2 SVGIG (reference sequence). CDR3 length: 15 amino acids. For the CDR3, the DNA is TGTGCCTGGAGTGTCGCTAGCAGGCCCTACAATGAGCAGTTCTTC. Translating it yields CAWSVASRPYNEQFF.